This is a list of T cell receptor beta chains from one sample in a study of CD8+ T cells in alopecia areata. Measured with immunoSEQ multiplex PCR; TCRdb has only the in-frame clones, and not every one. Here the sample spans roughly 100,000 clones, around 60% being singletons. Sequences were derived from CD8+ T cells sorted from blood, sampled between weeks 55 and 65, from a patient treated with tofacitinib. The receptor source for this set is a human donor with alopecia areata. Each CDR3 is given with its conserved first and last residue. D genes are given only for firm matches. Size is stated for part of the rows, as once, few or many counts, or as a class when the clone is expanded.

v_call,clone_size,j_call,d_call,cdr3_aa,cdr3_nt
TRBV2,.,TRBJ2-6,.,CASSEGSSGANVLTF,TGTGCCAGCAGTGAAGGGTCCTCTGGGGCCAACGTCCTGACTTTC
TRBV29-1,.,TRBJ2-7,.,CSALRQSTYEQYF,TGCAGCGCACTTCGACAGAGTACCTACGAGCAGTACTTC
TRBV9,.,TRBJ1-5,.,CASSVGGSNQPQHF,TGTGCCAGCAGCGTAGGGGGTAGCAATCAGCCCCAGCATTTT
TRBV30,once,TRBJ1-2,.,CAWSVGQNYGYTF,TGTGCCTGGAGTGTAGGACAGAACTATGGCTACACCTTC
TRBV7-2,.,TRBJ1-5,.,CASRWLRLVGLQPQHF,TGTGCCAGCAGGTGGCTTCGTTTGGTAGGGCTTCAGCCCCAGCATTTT
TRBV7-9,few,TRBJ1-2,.,CASSLTEIYGYTF,TGTGCCAGCAGCCTGACAGAGATCTATGGCTACACCTTC
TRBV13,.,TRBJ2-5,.,CASSLGQEETQYF,TGTGCCAGCAGCTTAGGACAAGAAGAGACCCAGTACTTC
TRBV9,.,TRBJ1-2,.,CASSVDLGAYGYTF,TGTGCCAGCAGCGTAGATCTGGGGGCCTATGGCTACACCTTC
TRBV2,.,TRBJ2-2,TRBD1,CASSYRDRANTGELFF,TGTGCCAGCAGTTACCGGGACAGGGCGAACACCGGGGAGCTGTTTTTT
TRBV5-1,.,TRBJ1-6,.,CASRTGTGNSPLHF,TGCGCCAGCAGAACCGGGACCGGCAATTCACCCCTCCACTTT
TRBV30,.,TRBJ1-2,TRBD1,CAWSDTGGYGYTF,TGTGCCTGGAGTGATACAGGGGGGTATGGCTACACCTTC
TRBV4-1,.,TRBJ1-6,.,CASSQGQRTYNSPLHF,TGCGCCAGCAGCCAAGGGCAGCGAACATATAATTCACCCCTCCACTTT
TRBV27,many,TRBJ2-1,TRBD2,CASSLTPPASGGPDNEQFF,TGTGCCAGCAGTCTGACCCCCCCGGCTAGCGGGGGGCCGGACAATGAGCAGTTCTTC
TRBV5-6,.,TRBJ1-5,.,CASSVGVYSNQPQHF,TGTGCCAGCAGCGTGGGCGTATATAGCAATCAGCCCCAGCATTTT
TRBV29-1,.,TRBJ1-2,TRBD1,CSVELRGQGAEDGYTF,TGCAGCGTTGAACTAAGAGGACAGGGGGCAGAAGATGGCTACACCTTC
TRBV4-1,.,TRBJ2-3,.,CASSYRADTQYF,TGCGCCAGCAGCTACCGTGCAGATACGCAGTATTTT